Shown below are 5 T cell receptor beta chains from a single sample sequenced in a study of T-cell reconstitution after alpha-beta-depleted transplantation in children. Preparation of the TCRbeta library used unique molecular identifiers. TCRdb re-derived calls from the PCR reads in MiXCR, one entry per CDR3 protein. The profile covers a few hundred thousand distinct CDR3 sequences, with around 25% appearing a single time and about a tenth taken by the ten largest. Sample: PBMCs, mostly from graft donor cells, taken 180 days after TCRalphabeta/CD19-depleted stem cell transplant. The receptors stem from a male patient younger than 18 who had a stem cell transplant for acute lymphoblastic leukemia, so the T cells may come from the graft donor.

This sequence joins TRBV29-1 and TRBJ2-1; no firm D call. The germline V gene has CDR1 SQVTM and CDR2 ANQGSEA. With 7 bases removed from V and 5 bases from J, the gap between germline ends came to 15 bases. This CDR3 is 13 amino acids long. The CDR3 spells CSGTGWNHNEQFF. The CDR3 nucleotides read TGCAGCGGGACCGGGTGGAACCACAATGAGCAGTTCTTC.

This chain uses TRBV3-1 with TRBJ2-1, with 10 bases matching TRBD2. Germline CDR1 is LGHDT and CDR2 is YNNKEL (reference sequence). V was pared by 3 bases and J by 2 bases, with 7 bases of the junction left unmatched. The CDR3 runs to 17 residues. CDR3 in amino acids: CASSQETSGPTYNEQFF. CDR3 sequence (DNA): TGTGCCAGCAGCCAGGAGACTAGCGGGCCCACCTACAATGAGCAGTTCTTC.

This clonotype was recorded a few times. This rearrangement joins TRBV5-1 to TRBJ1-4; D might be TRBD1 (5 bases). CDR1 is SGHRS, CDR2 YFSETQ, per germline. The length of the CDR3 is 16 residues. The V end was cut by 0 bases, the J end by 7 bases, with 16 bases between. CDR3 loop: CASSLEGYGAGEKLFF. The CDR3 coding sequence is TGCGCCAGCAGCTTGGAGGGGTACGGGGCCGGTGAAAAACTGTTTTTT.

This clonotype was observed a handful of times. J is TRBJ2-1 and V is TRBV3-1; TRBD2 matches 10 bases. The CDR3 sequence is 16 residues long. Germline-derived CDR1 and CDR2 are LGHDT and YNNKEL (reference sequence). The ends lost 5 bases at V and 3 bases at J; junction bases unmatched: 7. The CDR3 reads CASSFLSGRGYNEQFF. The CDR3 DNA follows: TGTGCCAGCAGCTTTTTGAGCGGGAGGGGCTACAATGAGCAGTTCTTC.

This clonotype was found a few times. This chain joins TRBV7-8 and TRBJ1-2, with D possibly being TRBD1 (5 bases). This CDR3 comprises 16 residues. CDR1 and CDR2 (germline): SGHVS, FQNEAQ. Trimming removed 5 bases at V and 2 bases at J, with 18 bases between. This chain's CDR3 is CASSHGGGPKNYGYTF. CDR3 DNA: TGTGCCAGCAGCCATGGGGGGGGTCCTAAGAACTATGGCTACACCTTC. Combining the CDR3 with reference TRBV7-8 and TRBJ1-2 gives the whole variable domain GAGVSQSPRYKVAKRGQDVALRCDPISGHVSLFWYQQALGQGPEFLTYFQNEAQLDKSGLPSDRFFAERPEGSVSTLKIQRTQQEDSAVYLCASSHGGGPKNYGYTFGSGTRLTVV.